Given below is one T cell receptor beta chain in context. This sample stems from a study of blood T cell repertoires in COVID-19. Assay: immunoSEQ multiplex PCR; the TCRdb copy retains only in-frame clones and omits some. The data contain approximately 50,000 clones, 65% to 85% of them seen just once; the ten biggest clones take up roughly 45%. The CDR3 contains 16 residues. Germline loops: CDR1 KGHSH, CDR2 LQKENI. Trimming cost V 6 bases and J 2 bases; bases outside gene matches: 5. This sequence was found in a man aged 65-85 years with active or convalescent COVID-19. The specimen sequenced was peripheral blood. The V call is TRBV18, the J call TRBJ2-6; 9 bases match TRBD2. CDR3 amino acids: CASSYSGGTGANVLTF. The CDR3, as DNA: TGTGCCAGCTCGTACAGCGGGGGGACTGGGGCCAACGTCCTGACTTTC.